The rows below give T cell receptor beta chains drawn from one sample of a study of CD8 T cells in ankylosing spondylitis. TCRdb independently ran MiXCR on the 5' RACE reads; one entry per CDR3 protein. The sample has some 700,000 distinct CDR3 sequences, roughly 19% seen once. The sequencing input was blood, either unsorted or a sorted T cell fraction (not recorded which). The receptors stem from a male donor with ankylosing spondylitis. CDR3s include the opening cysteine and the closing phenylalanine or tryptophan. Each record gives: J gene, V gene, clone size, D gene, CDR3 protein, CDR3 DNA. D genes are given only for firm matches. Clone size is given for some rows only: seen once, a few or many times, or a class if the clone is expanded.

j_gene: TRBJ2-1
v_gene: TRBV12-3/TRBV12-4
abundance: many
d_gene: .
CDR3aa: CASRLSDYNEQFF
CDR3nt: TGTGCCAGCAGGCTTAGCGACTACAATGAGCAGTTCTTC

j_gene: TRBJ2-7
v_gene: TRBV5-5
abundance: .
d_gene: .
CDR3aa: CASSVLGGEQYF
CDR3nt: TGTGCCAGCAGCGTCCTGGGGGGCGAGCAGTACTTC

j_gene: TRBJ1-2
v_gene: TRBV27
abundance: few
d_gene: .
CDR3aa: CASSPWVGDRANYGYTF
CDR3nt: TGTGCCAGCAGCCCGTGGGTGGGCGACCGAGCTAACTATGGCTACACCTTC

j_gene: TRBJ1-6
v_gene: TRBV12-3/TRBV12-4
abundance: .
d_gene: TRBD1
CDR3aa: CASSSSGTGGNSPLHF
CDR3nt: TGTGCCAGCAGTTCTTCCGGGACAGGGGGTAATTCACCCCTCCACTTT

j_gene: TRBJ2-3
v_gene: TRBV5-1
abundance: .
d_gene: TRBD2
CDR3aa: CASSLLASGLTDTQYF
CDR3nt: TGCGCCAGCAGCTTACTGGCTAGCGGCCTTACAGATACGCAGTATTTT

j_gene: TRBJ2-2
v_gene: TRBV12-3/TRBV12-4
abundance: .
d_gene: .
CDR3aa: CASSSPKTNTGELFF
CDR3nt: TGTGCCAGCAGTTCCCCTAAAACGAACACCGGGGAGCTGTTTTTT

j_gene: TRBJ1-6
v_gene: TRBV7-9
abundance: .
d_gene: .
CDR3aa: CASSSLGTLGDNSPLHF
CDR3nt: TGTGCCAGCAGCTCCCTCGGGACGCTCGGAGATAATTCACCCCTCCACTTT

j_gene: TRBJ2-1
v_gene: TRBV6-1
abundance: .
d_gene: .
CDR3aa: CASSPTRHNNEQFF
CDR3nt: TGTGCCAGCAGTCCCACCCGGCATAACAATGAGCAGTTCTTC

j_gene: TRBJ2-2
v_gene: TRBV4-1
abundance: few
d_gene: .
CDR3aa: CASSQELTDQPNTGELFF
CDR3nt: TGCGCCAGCAGCCAAGAACTGACAGACCAACCGAACACCGGGGAGCTGTTTTTT

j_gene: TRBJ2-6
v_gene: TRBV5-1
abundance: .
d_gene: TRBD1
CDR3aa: CASEQGIRSGANVLTF
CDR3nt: TGCGCCAGCGAACAGGGGATTCGGTCTGGGGCCAACGTCCTGACTTTC

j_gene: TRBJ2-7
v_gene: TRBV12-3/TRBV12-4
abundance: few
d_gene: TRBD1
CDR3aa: CASRTTGTYEQYF
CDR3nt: TGTGCCAGCAGAACGACAGGGACCTACGAGCAGTACTTC

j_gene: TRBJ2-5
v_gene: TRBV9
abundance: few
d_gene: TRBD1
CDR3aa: CASTGTGAGETQYF
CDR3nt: TGTGCCAGTACCGGGACAGGGGCGGGAGAGACCCAGTACTTC

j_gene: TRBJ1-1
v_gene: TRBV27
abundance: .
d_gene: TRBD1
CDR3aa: CASSRDREGTEAFF
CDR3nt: TGTGCCAGCTCGAGGGACAGGGAAGGCACTGAAGCTTTCTTT

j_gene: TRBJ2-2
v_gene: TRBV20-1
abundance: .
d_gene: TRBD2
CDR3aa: CSARVSGTTGELFF
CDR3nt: TGCAGTGCTAGAGTTAGCGGGACAACCGGGGAGCTGTTTTTT

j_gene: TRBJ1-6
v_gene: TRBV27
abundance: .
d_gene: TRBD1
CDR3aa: CASSNLGQGSSPLHF
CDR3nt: TGTGCCAGCAGCAATCTCGGACAGGGAAGCTCACCCCTCCACTTT

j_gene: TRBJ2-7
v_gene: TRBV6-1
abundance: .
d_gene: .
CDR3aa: CASTPFGGEGTYEQYF
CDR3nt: TGTGCCAGCACCCCCTTTGGGGGAGAAGGCACCTACGAGCAGTACTTC

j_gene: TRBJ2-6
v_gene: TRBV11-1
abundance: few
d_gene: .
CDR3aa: CASSLVLGYLSGANVLTF
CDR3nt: TGTGCCAGCAGCTTAGTGCTGGGATACCTCTCTGGGGCCAACGTCCTGACTTTC

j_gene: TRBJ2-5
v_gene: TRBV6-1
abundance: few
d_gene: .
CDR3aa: CASSRGTPQVETQYF
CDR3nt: TGTGCCAGCAGTCGCGGGACTCCCCAGGTGGAGACCCAGTACTTC

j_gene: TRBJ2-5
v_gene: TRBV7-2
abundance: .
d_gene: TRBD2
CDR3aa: CASSWGLAETQYF
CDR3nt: TGTGCCAGCAGCTGGGGACTAGCGGAGACCCAGTACTTC

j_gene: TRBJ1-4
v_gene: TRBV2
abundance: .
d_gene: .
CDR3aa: CASNPDGALNEKLFF
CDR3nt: TGTGCCAGCAACCCAGACGGCGCACTAAATGAAAAACTGTTTTTT

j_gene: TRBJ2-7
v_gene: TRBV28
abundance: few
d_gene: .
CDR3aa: CASSLGFEGRSYEQYF
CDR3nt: TGTGCCAGCAGTTTAGGATTCGAGGGTCGGTCCTACGAGCAGTACTTC

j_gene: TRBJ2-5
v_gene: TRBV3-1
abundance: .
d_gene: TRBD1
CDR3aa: CASSPDRVSETQYF
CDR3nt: TGTGCCAGCAGCCCGGACAGGGTGTCGGAGACCCAGTACTTC

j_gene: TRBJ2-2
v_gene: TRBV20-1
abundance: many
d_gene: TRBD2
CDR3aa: CSARTAGGASGELFF
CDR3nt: TGCAGTGCTAGAACTGCGGGAGGCGCGAGCGGGGAGCTGTTTTTT

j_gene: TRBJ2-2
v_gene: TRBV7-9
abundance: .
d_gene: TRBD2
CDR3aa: CASSFSGGPAGELFF
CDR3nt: TGTGCCAGCAGCTTCTCGGGAGGGCCGGCCGGGGAGCTGTTTTTT

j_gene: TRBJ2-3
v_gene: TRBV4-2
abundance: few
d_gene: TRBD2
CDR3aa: CASSQRATSGTDTQYF
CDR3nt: TGTGCCAGCAGCCAACGGGCGACTAGCGGCACAGATACGCAGTATTTT

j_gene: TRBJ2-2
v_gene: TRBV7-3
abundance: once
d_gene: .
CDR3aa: CASCPLGDKLNTGELFF
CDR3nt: TGTGCCAGCTGCCCGCTTGGGGACAAATTGAACACCGGGGAGCTGTTTTTT

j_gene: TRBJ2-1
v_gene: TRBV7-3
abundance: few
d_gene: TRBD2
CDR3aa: CASSLTVSGGASDEQFF
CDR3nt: TGTGCCAGCAGCTTAACAGTCAGCGGGGGGGCTTCCGATGAGCAGTTCTTC

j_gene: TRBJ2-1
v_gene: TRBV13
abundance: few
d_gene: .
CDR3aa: CASSPGTFSSYYNEQFF
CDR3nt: TGTGCCAGCAGTCCCGGGACTTTCTCCTCCTACTACAATGAGCAGTTCTTC

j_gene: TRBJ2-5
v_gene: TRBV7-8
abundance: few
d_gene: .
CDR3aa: CASSLGTRPGSETQYF
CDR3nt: TGTGCCAGCAGCTTAGGGACCAGGCCGGGGTCAGAGACCCAGTACTTC

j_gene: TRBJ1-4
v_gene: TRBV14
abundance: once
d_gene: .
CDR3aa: CASSQWGRGYEKLFF
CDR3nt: TGTGCCAGCAGCCAATGGGGCAGGGGCTATGAAAAACTGTTTTTT

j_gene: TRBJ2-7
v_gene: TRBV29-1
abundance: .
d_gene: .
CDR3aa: CSVEDLWGEYF
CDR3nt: TGCAGCGTTGAAGATCTTTGGGGCGAGTACTTC

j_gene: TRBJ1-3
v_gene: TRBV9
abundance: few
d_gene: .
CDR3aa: CASSVEGRVGNTIYF
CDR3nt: TGTGCCAGCAGCGTAGAGGGCAGGGTCGGAAACACCATATATTTT

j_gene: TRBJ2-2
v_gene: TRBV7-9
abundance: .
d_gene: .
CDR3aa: CASSLRDHTGELFF
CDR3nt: TGTGCCAGCAGCCTCCGGGACCACACCGGGGAGCTGTTTTTT

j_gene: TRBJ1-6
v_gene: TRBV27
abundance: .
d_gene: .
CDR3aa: CASSPATDLPWSPLHF
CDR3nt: TGTGCCAGCAGCCCCGCGACAGACTTGCCTTGGTCACCCCTCCACTTT

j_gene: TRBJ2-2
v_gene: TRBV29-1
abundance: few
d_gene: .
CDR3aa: CSVFWRGGNTGELFF
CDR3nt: TGCAGCGTTTTTTGGCGGGGAGGGAACACCGGGGAGCTGTTTTTT

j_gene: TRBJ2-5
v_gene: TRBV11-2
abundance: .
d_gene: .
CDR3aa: CASSKTAGYQYF
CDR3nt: TGTGCCAGCAGTAAGACGGCTGGCTACCAGTACTTC

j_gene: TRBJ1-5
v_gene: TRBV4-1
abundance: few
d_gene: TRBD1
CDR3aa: CASSLGQGERPQHF
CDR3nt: TGCGCCAGCAGCCTGGGACAGGGGGAGAGACCCCAGCATTTT

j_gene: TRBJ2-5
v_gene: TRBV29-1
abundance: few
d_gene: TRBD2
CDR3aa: CSSAGREGKETQYF
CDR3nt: TGCAGCTCCGCTGGCAGGGAGGGGAAAGAGACCCAGTACTTC

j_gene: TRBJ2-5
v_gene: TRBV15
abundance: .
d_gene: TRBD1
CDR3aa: CATSSRDSQETQYF
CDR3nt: TGTGCCACCAGCAGCCGGGACAGCCAAGAGACCCAGTACTTC

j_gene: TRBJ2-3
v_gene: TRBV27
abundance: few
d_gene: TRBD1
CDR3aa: CASTPTGGQGADTQYF
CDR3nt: TGTGCCAGCACTCCGACCGGGGGACAGGGGGCTGATACGCAGTATTTT

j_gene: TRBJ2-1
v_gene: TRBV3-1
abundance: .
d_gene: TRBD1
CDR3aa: CASSHRGIYNEQFF
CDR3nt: TGTGCCAGCAGCCACAGGGGGATCTACAATGAGCAGTTCTTC

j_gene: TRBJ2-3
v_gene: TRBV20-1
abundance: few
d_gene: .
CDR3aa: CSARDLASAPDTQYF
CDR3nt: TGCAGTGCTAGAGATTTGGCTAGCGCTCCAGATACGCAGTATTTT